Below are 29 T cell receptor beta chains sequenced from a single sample in a study of cytomegalovirus exposure and HLA in healthy donors. Use of 60 Vbeta and 13 Jbeta primers characterized the PCR. The method was immunoSEQ multiplex PCR; TCRdb's version includes in-frame clones alone and lacks a portion of them. The data hold 130,000 or so clones, with about 82% observed a single time. Sequenced material: PBMCs. Receptors were obtained from a man between 25 and 39 years old in good health and CMV-seronegative.

The chain uses TRBV4-2 and TRBJ2-7, with D perhaps matching TRBD2 (5 bases). CDR1 is LGHNA and CDR2 is YNFKEQ in the germline V gene. The CDR3 is 15 residues long. V was clipped by 0 bases and J by 5 bases, with 14 bases between them. Written as DNA, the CDR3 is TGTGCCAGCAGCCAAGATCGGAGCGGTACGGACGAGCAGTACTTC. This encodes CASSQDRSGTDEQYF.

The CDR3 DNA is TGCGCCAGCAGTGAATACAGGACCCAGTACTTC. Protein sequence: CASSEYRTQYF. The chain carries TRBV10-2 and TRBJ2-5; D remains ambiguous. This CDR3 has 11 amino acids. Germline V CDR1 and CDR2: WSHSY, SAAADI. The V end was cut by 3 bases, the J end by 7 bases, with 6 bases between.

The chain has TRBV29-1 and TRBJ1-2; 8 positions match TRBD1. The V gene end was trimmed by 3 bases and the J gene end by 5 bases; junction bases not matched to a gene: 5. Germline V lookup: CDR1 SQVTM, CDR2 ANQGSEA. The CDR3 is 13 residues long. The CDR3 sequence: CSVETGETYGYTF. The CDR3 DNA sequence: TGCAGCGTTGAGACAGGGGAAACTTATGGCTACACCTTC.

This clone was found a few times. The J gene is TRBJ2-7, the V gene TRBV5-4; 12 bases align to TRBD2. Germline assignment: CDR1 SGHNT and CDR2 YYREEE (reference sequence). Trimming at V came to 4 bases and at J to 2 bases, leaving 10 bases not matched to a gene. The CDR3 runs 17 residues. In nucleotides, the CDR3 is TGTGCCAGCAGCCTGAGACCGACTAGCGGGAGAACCTACGAGCAGTACTTC. Amino acids: CASSLRPTSGRTYEQYF.

The genes are TRBV4-1 and TRBJ1-2; weak D call: TRBD1 (6 bases). V was cut by 3 bases and J by 8 bases, with 13 bases left in between. This CDR3 contains 13 residues. CDR1 and CDR2 (germline): MGHRA, YSYEKL. The CDR3: CASSQKQGGGYTF. The CDR3 region has the DNA TGCGCCAGCAGCCAGAAACAGGGTGGCGGCTACACCTTC.

The genes are TRBV27 and TRBJ2-7; weak D call: TRBD1 (6 bases). Germline CDR1 and CDR2: MNHEY and SMNVEV (reference sequence). V lost 0 bases and J lost 2, with 14 bases in between. The CDR3 spans 16 residues. The CDR3 is CASSLSPYGTTYEQYF. The CDR3, as DNA: TGTGCCAGCAGTTTATCACCCTACGGGACAACCTACGAGCAGTACTTC.

The chain is built from TRBV2 and TRBJ2-3, with TRBD2 matching over 10 bases. Germline V lookup: CDR1 SNHLY, CDR2 FYNNEI. V lost 6 bases, J lost 7 bases, and 10 bases stayed unmatched. The CDR3 runs to 15 residues. CDR3 region: CASRGELAGHYTQYF. DNA of the CDR3: TGTGCCAGCAGGGGGGAACTAGCGGGACATTATACGCAGTATTTT.

The chain carries TRBV9 and TRBJ1-1; D not certain. The V gene's germline CDR1 is SGDLS and CDR2 YYNGEE. V was trimmed by 3 bases and J by 6 bases, leaving 15 bases between them. This CDR3 comprises 14 residues. CDR3 sequence: CASSERPVRSEAFF. The DNA of the CDR3 is TGTGCCAGCAGCGAACGGCCGGTGAGGTCTGAAGCTTTCTTT. Drawing the rest from reference TRBV9 and TRBJ1-1, the complete variable domain is DSGVTQTPKHLITATGQRVTLRCSPRSGDLSVYWYQQSLDQGLQFLIQYYNGEERAKGNILERFSAQQFPDLHSELNLSSLELGDSALYFCASSERPVRSEAFFGQGTRLTVV.

The chain joins TRBV5-4 to TRBJ2-3; 10 bases fit TRBD2. CDR1 is SGHNT, CDR2 YYREEE, per germline (reference sequence). The CDR3 is 19 amino acids. Unmatched junction bases numbered 15, after V lost 4 bases and J lost 1 base. DNA of the CDR3: TGTGCCAGCAGCCTGAGGGGCCTAGCGGGAGATCCCCGCACAGATACGCAGTATTTT. Protein sequence: CASSLRGLAGDPRTDTQYF.

The chain uses TRBV7-8 and TRBJ1-1; a possible D gene is TRBD1 (6 bases). CDR1 and CDR2 from the germline V gene are SGHVS and FQNEAQ. Trimming pared 2 bases from V and 5 bases from J, leaving 21 bases between. The CDR3 has 17 amino acids. This chain's CDR3 is CASSLIPKQGRGTEAFF. In DNA, the CDR3 is TGTGCCAGCAGCTTAATCCCCAAACAGGGTCGGGGAACTGAAGCTTTCTTT.

This chain joins TRBV5-6 and TRBJ2-3; D ambiguous. V was shortened by 2 bases and J by 2 bases, with 6 bases between the two germline ends. The CDR3 loop spans 13 amino acids. Germline values: CDR1 SGHDT, CDR2 YYEEEE. CDR3 coding DNA: TGTGCCAGCAGCTTTGGGCCCACAGATACGCAGTATTTT. Its protein is CASSFGPTDTQYF.

V usage is TRBV19 and J usage is TRBJ2-1; 9 bases map to TRBD1. Germline V lookup: CDR1 LNHDA, CDR2 SQIVND (reference sequence). V dropped 5 bases and J dropped 3; count of bases not matched to a gene: 8. CDR3 length equals 16 residues. CDR3 bases: TGTGCCAGTAGTCTCAGACAGGGGGGAATCTACAATGAGCAGTTCTTC. Its translation: CASSLRQGGIYNEQFF.

The chain joins TRBV5-1 to TRBJ2-2, with a tentative D call TRBD1 (6 bases). Trimming removed 4 bases from V and 4 bases from J, with 14 bases in between. This CDR3 is 15 amino acids long. The germline gives CDR1 SGHRS, CDR2 YFSETQ. As DNA, the CDR3 is TGCGCCAGCAGCCTTAACAGGGTTCGCACCGGGGAGCTGTTTTTT. Protein: CASSLNRVRTGELFF. Complete variable domain (other parts from reference TRBV5-1 and TRBJ2-2): KAGVTQTPRYLIKTRGQQVTLSCSPISGHRSVSWYQQTPGQGLQFLFEYFSETQRNKGNFPGRFSGRQFSNSRSEMNVSTLELGDSALYLCASSLNRVRTGELFFGEGSRLTVL.

V and J are TRBV19 and TRBJ1-1; a weak D match, TRBD1 (5 bases). The germline V gene has CDR1 LNHDA and CDR2 SQIVND (reference sequence). The CDR3 covers 13 residues. The germline V and J ends were trimmed by 5 bases and 3 bases, with 10 bases remaining between them. The CDR3 coding sequence is TGTGCCAGTAGTCGGACAAGCTACACTGAAGCTTTCTTT. Its translation is CASSRTSYTEAFF.

This clone was picked up one time. The genes are TRBV20-1 and TRBJ2-1; D not resolved. Germline V gene lookup returns CDR1 DFQATT and CDR2 SNEGSKA (reference sequence). The CDR3 totals 11 residues. The ends were cut back, 4 bases at V and 4 bases at J, with 5 bases in the middle. CDR3: CSATGYNEQFF. CDR3 DNA sequence: TGCAGTGCTACAGGTTACAATGAGCAGTTCTTC.

The chain employs TRBV5-1 and TRBJ2-3; 10 nucleotides agree with TRBD2. Unmatched junction bases numbered 6, after V lost 3 bases and J lost 5 bases. The V gene's germline CDR1 is SGHRS and CDR2 YFSETQ. The CDR3 has 15 amino acids. Here the CDR3 reads CASSWSGGALDTQYF. Written as DNA, the CDR3 is TGCGCCAGCAGCTGGAGCGGGGGGGCCCTAGATACGCAGTATTTT. The whole variable domain, filled in from reference TRBV5-1 and TRBJ2-3, reads KAGVTQTPRYLIKTRGQQVTLSCSPISGHRSVSWYQQTPGQGLQFLFEYFSETQRNKGNFPGRFSGRQFSNSRSEMNVSTLELGDSALYLCASSWSGGALDTQYFGPGTRLTVL.

The CDR3 loop reads CACKRDRVDDEQFF. The CDR3 region has the DNA TGTGCCTGCAAGCGGGACAGGGTGGACGATGAGCAGTTCTTC. This chain joins TRBV2 and TRBJ2-1; 9 nucleotides match TRBD1. V lost 11 bases and J lost 8; bases outside the gene matches: 13. The CDR3 is made up of 14 amino acids. In germline, CDR1 is SNHLY, CDR2 FYNNEI.

The chain recombines TRBV4-3 with TRBJ1-2; D is unresolved. V shed 4 bases and J shed 6 bases, with 18 bases lying between them. The CDR3 extends over 15 amino acids. Germline V CDR1 and CDR2: LGHNA, YSLEER. The DNA of the CDR3 is TGCGCCAGCAGCCTCAAGATTCTTCCCTCGGATGGCTACACCTTC. Protein sequence: CASSLKILPSDGYTF.

This clone was detected only once. The chain uses TRBV28 and TRBJ2-3; 13 nucleotides align to TRBD2. CDR3 length: 16 residues. Looked up from germline, CDR1 is MDHEN and CDR2 is SYDVKM. Trimming cost V 5 bases and J 4 bases; bases outside gene matches: 6. The CDR3 loop is CASSPRTSGSPDTQYF. DNA of the CDR3: TGTGCCAGCAGTCCCAGGACTAGCGGGAGTCCAGATACGCAGTATTTT.

The V and J genes are TRBV7-9 and TRBJ2-5; 8 bases agree with TRBD2. J gave up 2 bases and V 1 base, and 6 bases lay outside the gene matches. Germline values: CDR1 SEHNR, CDR2 FQNEAQ (reference sequence). There are 16 residues in the CDR3. This chain's CDR3 is CASSLGLAGSQETQYF. In DNA, the CDR3 is TGTGCCAGCAGCTTAGGGCTAGCGGGTTCTCAAGAGACCCAGTACTTC.

Concerning this clone: The junction differs from germline at one of its ends, possibly a read error. The chain carries TRBV7-7 and TRBJ2-2; D is possibly TRBD1 (6 bases). Germline V gene lookup returns CDR1 SSHAT and CDR2 FNYEAQ (reference sequence). CDR3 length: 16 residues. The CDR3 here is CASSPNDRTNTGELFF. The CDR3 region has the DNA TGTGCTAGCAGCCCAAACGACAGGACGAACACCGGGGAGCTGTTTTTT.

The chain recombines TRBV5-1 with TRBJ1-5; D gene uncertain. From germline, CDR1 is SGHRS and CDR2 YFSETQ. Trimming shortened V by 1 base and J by 4 bases, and 15 bases separated the two germline ends. This CDR3 region has 16 residues. CDR3 region: CASSLTGTGRNQPQHF. CDR3 DNA: TGCGCCAGCAGCTTGACGGGAACCGGGAGAAATCAGCCCCAGCATTTT.

The chain combines TRBV18 with TRBJ2-7; D might be TRBD1 (6 bases). The V end lost 3 bases, the J end lost 4 bases, and 16 bases lay between the germline ends. The length of the CDR3 is 15 residues. Germline CDR1 reads KGHSH; CDR2 reads LQKENI. CDR3 amino acids: CASSPTRQELYEQYF. In nucleotides, the CDR3 is TGTGCCAGCTCACCTACCCGACAGGAATTGTACGAGCAGTACTTC.

This chain uses TRBV19 with TRBJ2-2; the D is unclear. CDR3 length: 15 residues. CDR1 and CDR2 from the germline V gene are LNHDA and SQIVND (reference sequence). Trimming took 3 bases from V and 4 from J, leaving 12 bases between them. CDR3 sequence: CASSISSRSTGELFF. The CDR3 DNA reads as TGTGCCAGTAGTATTTCGTCCAGGTCCACCGGGGAGCTGTTTTTT.

J is TRBJ1-2 and V is TRBV6-5, with TRBD1 matching over 9 bases. The ends lost 0 bases at V and 1 base at J; junction bases unmatched: 0. The V gene's germline CDR1 is MNHEY and CDR2 SVGAGI. The length of the CDR3 is 15 residues. The CDR3 region is CASSYSGQGNYGYTF. CDR3 DNA sequence: TGTGCCAGCAGTTACTCGGGACAGGGTAACTATGGCTACACCTTC.

J is TRBJ1-1 and V is TRBV5-1; 8 positions agree with TRBD1. The CDR3 is 16 amino acids. The germline V gene has CDR1 SGHRS and CDR2 YFSETQ. V lost 4 bases to trimming and J lost 6 bases; unmatched junction nucleotides: 14. The CDR3 nucleotides are TGCGCCAGCAGCGAAACCCCGGGACAGGCGAGCGCTGAAGCTTTCTTT. Its protein is CASSETPGQASAEAFF.

This chain links TRBV11-1 with TRBJ2-5, with D perhaps TRBD1 (5 bases). Deletions cut 5 bases from V and 7 bases from J, with 8 bases between. In germline, CDR1 is SGHAT, CDR2 FQDESV (reference sequence). CDR3 length: 11 amino acids. The CDR3 nucleotides read TGTGCCAGCAGCGCCACAGGGACCCAGTACTTC. It encodes CASSATGTQYF. The whole variable domain, remainder taken from reference TRBV11-1 and TRBJ2-5, is EAEVAQSPRYKITEKSQAVAFWCDPISGHATLYWYRQILGQGPELLVQFQDESVVDDSQLPKDRFSAERLKGVDSTLKIQPAELGDSAMYLCASSATGTQYFGPGTRLLVL.

The J gene is TRBJ2-7, the V gene TRBV18; 9 nucleotides align to TRBD2. Germline V gene sequence: CDR1 KGHSH, CDR2 LQKENI. This CDR3 contains 15 residues. The V gene end was trimmed by 3 bases and the J gene end by 6 bases; junction bases not matched to a gene: 9. CDR3 region: CASSPGLAQDSEQYF. The CDR3 nucleotides read TGTGCCAGCTCACCGGGACTAGCCCAAGATTCCGAGCAGTACTTC.

The chain recombines TRBV9 with TRBJ2-7; weak D call: TRBD2 (6 bases). The CDR3 contains 14 residues. The germline V and J ends were trimmed by 2 bases and 6 bases, with 15 bases remaining between them. CDR1 is SGDLS, CDR2 YYNGEE, per germline. CDR3 sequence: CASSVGLHLSEQYF. The CDR3, as DNA: TGTGCCAGCAGCGTTGGACTACACCTTTCCGAGCAGTACTTC.